This T cell receptor (beta chain) was found in a study of cytomegalovirus exposure and HLA in healthy donors. The CDR3 consists of 19 residues. V lost 3 bases to trimming and J lost 0 bases; unmatched junction nucleotides: 15. The germline V gene encodes CDR1 LGHNA and CDR2 YSLEER. The protocol was immunoSEQ multiplex PCR, while the TCRdb copy is restricted to in-frame clones and leaves out a portion. In the table there are roughly 100,000 clones, about 88% of which are singletons. Points on this clone: Its antigen is unidentified.

Points from the study as a whole: It was reported that the classifier diagnosed cytomegalovirus status with high specificity and sensitivity in both the original and validation cohorts. The tendency of first-cohort TCR clusters to co-occur in the 120 validation repertoires was the finding of a later analysis. A list of roughly 180 TCR beta chains associated with cytomegalovirus was given.

The chain recombines TRBV4-3 with TRBJ2-5; 8 nucleotides line up with TRBD2. The receptor was isolated from a woman between 18 and 29 years old in good health and CMV-seropositive. Sequenced: PBMCs. CDR3 coding DNA: TGCGCCAGCAGCCAGGTGCCAGCGGGGGCCTCAGAGAACCAAGAGACCCAGTACTTC. This gives the protein CASSQVPAGASENQETQYF.